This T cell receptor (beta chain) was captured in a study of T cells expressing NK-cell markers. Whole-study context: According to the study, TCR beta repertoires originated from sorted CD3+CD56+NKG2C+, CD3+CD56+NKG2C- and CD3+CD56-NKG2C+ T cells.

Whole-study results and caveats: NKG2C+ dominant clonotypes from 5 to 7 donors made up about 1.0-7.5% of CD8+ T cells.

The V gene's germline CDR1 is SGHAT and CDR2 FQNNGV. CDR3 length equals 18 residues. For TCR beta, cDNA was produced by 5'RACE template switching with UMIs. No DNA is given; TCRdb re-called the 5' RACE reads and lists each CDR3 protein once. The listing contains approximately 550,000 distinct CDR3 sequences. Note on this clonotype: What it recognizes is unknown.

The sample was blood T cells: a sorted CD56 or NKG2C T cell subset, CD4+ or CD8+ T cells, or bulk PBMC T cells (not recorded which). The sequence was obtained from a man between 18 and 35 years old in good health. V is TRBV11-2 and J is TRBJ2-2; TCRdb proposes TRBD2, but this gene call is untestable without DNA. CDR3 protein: CASSLVPLPAGLAGELFF.